The 20 T cell receptor beta chains given below trace back to one sample, sequenced in a study of shared clonotypes between healthy human individuals. Naive-designated CD8 cells lacked CD45RO, were positively enriched for CCR7, and omitted terminally differentiated effector memory CD45RA+ cells. Clones were sequenced by immunoSEQ multiplex PCR, and TCRdb holds only the in-frame ones, with some missing. The sample lists under 1 million clones, 96% occurring once. The sequenced sample consisted of naive CD8+ T cells sorted from blood. These receptors were taken from a young man in good health.

This chain links TRBV28 with TRBJ2-3; 7 nucleotides line up with TRBD2. Trimming cost V 1 base and J 1 base; bases outside gene matches: 5. This CDR3 is 16 amino acids long. Germline V gene lookup returns CDR1 MDHEN and CDR2 SYDVKM. The CDR3 loop is CASSLLSGVGTDTQYF. CDR3 nucleotides: TGTGCCAGCAGTTTATTAAGCGGGGTAGGCACAGATACGCAGTATTTT.

This chain joins TRBV7-8 and TRBJ2-7; 9 bases map to TRBD1. The CDR3 has 14 amino acids. The germline V gene encodes CDR1 SGHVS and CDR2 FQNEAQ. The V and J ends lost 5 bases and 5 bases, in that order; junction bases with no gene match: 7. The CDR3 loop is CASSLRDRVHEQYF. DNA of the CDR3: TGTGCCAGCAGCCTTCGGGACAGGGTCCACGAGCAGTACTTC.

V gene TRBV6-5 combines with J gene TRBJ1-1; tentative D call: TRBD1 (6 bases). The CDR3 has 16 residues. Trimming stripped 2 bases from V and 4 bases from J, with 17 bases between. In germline, CDR1 is MNHEY, CDR2 SVGAGI. The CDR3 DNA is TGTGCCAGCAGTTACGGCGGGGGCATCGAGTTCACTGAAGCTTTCTTT. It specifies CASSYGGGIEFTEAFF.

This chain links TRBV5-1 with TRBJ2-1, with 7 bases lining up with TRBD2. The CDR3 has 18 residues. Trimming cost V 4 bases and J 5 bases; bases outside gene matches: 18. The V gene's germline CDR1 is SGHRS and CDR2 YFSETQ. For the CDR3, the DNA is TGCGCCAGCAGCCCACCTGGGAGGGGTAGCGGGTTCGACAATGAGCAGTTCTTC. Protein sequence: CASSPPGRGSGFDNEQFF.

J is TRBJ1-4 and V is TRBV7-9; possibly TRBD1 for D (5 bases). CDR1 is SEHNR, CDR2 FQNEAQ, per germline (reference sequence). V lost 8 bases and J 8 bases, leaving 18 bases between the germline ends. The CDR3 consists of 14 residues. CDR3 protein: CASHQLGVGEKLFF. CDR3 coding DNA: TGTGCCAGCCACCAGTTAGGGGTAGGGGAAAAACTGTTTTTT.

With respect to this clone: This CDR3 is also generated by other DNA sequences in the sample. This chain links TRBV5-1 with TRBJ2-1; 14 positions agree with TRBD2. V was pared by 4 bases and J by 7 bases, with 4 bases of the junction left unmatched. Germline loops: CDR1 SGHRS, CDR2 YFSETQ. The CDR3 has 15 residues. The CDR3 DNA reads TGCGCCAGCAGCCTGGGACTAGCGGGAGAGAATGAGCAGTTCTTC. Protein: CASSLGLAGENEQFF.

This chain uses TRBV5-6 with TRBJ2-7; 7 bases agree with TRBD2. V lost 1 base and J lost 2; bases outside the gene matches: 6. The CDR3 totals 15 residues. The germline V gene has CDR1 SGHDT and CDR2 YYEEEE. The CDR3, as DNA: TGTGCCAGCAGCTTGTTCCTAGCGGAAACCTACGAGCAGTACTTC. Translation gives CASSLFLAETYEQYF. The full variable domain, with the rest looked up from reference TRBV5-6 and TRBJ2-7, is DAGVTQSPTHLIKTRGQQVTLRCSPKSGHDTVSWYQQALGQGPQFIFQYYEEEERQRGNFPDRFSGHQFPNYSSELNVNALLLGDSALYLCASSLFLAETYEQYFGPGTRLTVT.

This chain joins TRBV6-5 and TRBJ2-3; TRBD2 aligns across 8 bases. Germline values: CDR1 MNHEY, CDR2 SVGAGI. With V trimmed by 5 bases and J by 0 bases, 4 bases remained unmatched. The CDR3 runs to 15 residues. This chain's CDR3 is CASSKTSASTDTQYF. CDR3 DNA sequence: TGTGCCAGCAGTAAGACTAGCGCTAGCACAGATACGCAGTATTTT.

The V and J genes are TRBV18 and TRBJ2-7; no firm D call. Germline CDR1 is KGHSH and CDR2 is LQKENI. This CDR3 comprises 14 residues. V lost 0 bases to trimming and J lost 6 bases, with 12 bases between them. CDR3: CASSPPAQLGEQYF. The CDR3 DNA sequence: TGTGCCAGCTCACCACCGGCTCAATTAGGCGAGCAGTACTTC. Drawing the rest from reference TRBV18 and TRBJ2-7, the complete variable domain is NAGVMQNPRHLVRRRGQEARLRCSPMKGHSHVYWYRQLPEEGLKFMVYLQKENIIDESGMPKERFSAEFPKEGPSILRIQQVVRGDSAAYFCASSPPAQLGEQYFGPGTRLTVT.

V gene TRBV7-9 combines with J gene TRBJ1-1; D is unresolved. Germline loops: CDR1 SEHNR, CDR2 FQNEAQ (reference sequence). The germline V and J ends were trimmed by 5 bases and 1 base, with 17 bases remaining between them. This CDR3 comprises 16 residues. DNA for the CDR3: TGTGCCAGCAGCCCTCTAGGGCAGACAAAGAACACTGAAGCTTTCTTT. It translates to CASSPLGQTKNTEAFF.

The CDR3 DNA sequence: TGCGCCAGCAGTCAATCTCTTCGGGGTGCCGGGTCCTACTACAATGAGCAGTTCTTC. This codes for CASSQSLRGAGSYYNEQFF. V is TRBV23-1 and J is TRBJ2-1; maybe TRBD2 (5 bases). TRBV23-1 is designated an ORF whose function remains uncertain. The germline V and J ends were trimmed by 0 bases and 3 bases, with 21 bases remaining between them. The length of the CDR3 is 19 residues.

J is TRBJ1-5 and V is TRBV6-1; D is uncertain. Germline assignment: CDR1 MNHNS and CDR2 SASEGT. This CDR3 spans 14 amino acids. Between the trimmed V and J ends, which lost 2 bases and 7 bases, there was a span of 12 bases. The CDR3 region is CASSEWSGGQPQHF. The CDR3 nucleotides read TGTGCCAGCAGTGAATGGTCAGGAGGCCAGCCCCAGCATTTT.

This rearrangement joins TRBV2 to TRBJ1-1; unclear D gene. The CDR3 extends over 13 amino acids. The germline gives CDR1 SNHLY, CDR2 FYNNEI. V was trimmed by 4 bases and J by 7 bases, leaving 13 bases between them. CDR3 loop: CASSGNEGYEAFF. CDR3 DNA sequence: TGTGCCAGCAGTGGTAACGAGGGATATGAAGCTTTCTTT. The variable domain in full, completed from reference TRBV2 and TRBJ1-1, reads EPEVTQTPSHQVTQMGQEVILRCVPISNHLYFYWYRQILGQKVEFLVSFYNNEISEKSEIFDDQFSVERPDGSNFTLKIRSTKLEDSAMYFCASSGNEGYEAFFGQGTRLTVV.

The genes are TRBV27 and TRBJ1-5; D ambiguous. Per germline, CDR1 MNHEY and CDR2 SMNVEV (reference sequence). V was trimmed by 5 bases and J by 0 bases, leaving 11 bases between them. This CDR3 has 15 amino acids. CDR3 sequence reads: CASSRRENSNQPQHF. As DNA, the CDR3 is TGTGCCAGCAGTCGTAGAGAGAATAGCAATCAGCCCCAGCATTTT.

This chain uses TRBV6-5 with TRBJ2-6; 9 bases are a match to TRBD1. Trimming removed 10 bases from V and 2 bases from J; junction bases left unmatched: 3. CDR3 length: 14 residues. Per the germline V gene, CDR1 is MNHEY and CDR2 is SVGAGI. Here the CDR3 reads CATTGGAGANVLTF. The CDR3 nucleotides read TGTGCCACCACAGGGGGCGCTGGGGCCAACGTCCTGACTTTC.

The chain recombines TRBV27 with TRBJ2-7; no clear D gene. V lost 5 bases to trimming and J lost 5 bases, with 13 bases between them. The CDR3 consists of 13 residues. The V gene's germline CDR1 is MNHEY and CDR2 SMNVEV (reference sequence). As DNA, the CDR3 is TGTGCCAGCAGTCAAGTTCGGTGGGACGAGCAGTACTTC. This sequence encodes CASSQVRWDEQYF.

There are a few counts of this clone. This chain's CDR3 is CASSSWRERADTQYF. The CDR3 DNA sequence: TGTGCCAGCAGCTCGTGGAGGGAGAGGGCAGATACGCAGTATTTT. The chain carries TRBV11-2 and TRBJ2-3, with a weak D call TRBD2 (6 bases). Trimming cost V 4 bases and J 4 bases, with 15 bases left between them. This CDR3 region has 15 residues. Germline lookup yields CDR1 SGHAT and CDR2 FQNNGV.

The J gene is TRBJ2-2, the V gene TRBV9, with 9 bases that match TRBD2. Trimming cost V 0 bases and J 6 bases; bases outside gene matches: 3. The V gene's germline CDR1 is SGDLS and CDR2 YYNGEE. The CDR3 covers 15 residues. CDR3 bases: TGTGCCAGCAGCGTAGAACTAGCGGGTCCCGGGGAGCTGTTTTTT. This encodes CASSVELAGPGELFF.

The genes are TRBV18 and TRBJ1-1, with D maybe TRBD1 (6 bases). CDR3 size: 13 residues. The V gene lost 3 bases and the J gene lost 6 bases, with 11 bases spanning the gap. Germline assignment: CDR1 KGHSH and CDR2 LQKENI. CDR3 sequence: CASSPTGGAEAFF. The CDR3 DNA reads TGTGCCAGCTCACCGACAGGAGGCGCTGAAGCTTTCTTT.

This chain connects TRBV6-6 to TRBJ1-1; D perhaps matches TRBD1 (5 bases). The CDR3 runs 16 residues. The germline V gene encodes CDR1 MNHNY and CDR2 SVGAGI (reference sequence). V gave up 2 bases and J gave up 2 bases, with 15 bases separating them. CDR3 in DNA: TGTGCCAGCAGTTACAGGGTTGCGAGGGGAAACACTGAAGCTTTCTTT. Its translation is CASSYRVARGNTEAFF.